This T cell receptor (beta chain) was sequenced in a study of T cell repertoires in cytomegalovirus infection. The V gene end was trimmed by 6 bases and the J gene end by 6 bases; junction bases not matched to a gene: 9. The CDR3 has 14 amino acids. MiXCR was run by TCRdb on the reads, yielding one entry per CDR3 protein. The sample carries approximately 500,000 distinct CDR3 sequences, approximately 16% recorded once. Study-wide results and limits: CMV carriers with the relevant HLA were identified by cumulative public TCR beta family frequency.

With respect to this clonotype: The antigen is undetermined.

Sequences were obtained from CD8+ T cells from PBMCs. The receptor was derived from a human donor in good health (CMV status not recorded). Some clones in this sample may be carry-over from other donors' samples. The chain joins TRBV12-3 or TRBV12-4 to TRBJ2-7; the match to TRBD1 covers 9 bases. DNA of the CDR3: TGTGCCAGCAGGGGACAGGGTGTATTTTCCGAGCAGTACTTC. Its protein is CASRGQGVFSEQYF.